The 6 T cell receptor beta chains below come from one sample, sequenced in a study of Ad26.COV2.S vaccination and SARS-CoV-2 variants (dated by TCRdb to the early 2020s). The treatment or condition tag for this specimen amounts to: 15 to 20 received Ad26.COV2.S at low or high dose, single or two shots; 5 received placebo; per-sample allocation not given. Repertoires of vaccine and placebo recipients were sequenced from samples taken on day 63 after the first injection. Receptors were amplified or captured by the immunoSEQ multiplex PCR assay. TCRdb limited this immuneACCESS table to in-frame rearrangements with V and J called. A share of clones is missing; checked studies link under half to unresolved V genes, and the rest is unexplained. The sample table lists 440,000 or so clones, 92% of them with a count of one. Of the sample, around 1.8% falls within the top ten clones. This material consisted of peripheral blood, taken in a trial of Ad26.COV2.S vaccine versus placebo. The receptors stem from a person aged 18-60 years who received the Ad26.COV2.S COVID-19 vaccine or a placebo.

V is TRBV6-5 and J is TRBJ2-3; D unclear. This CDR3 region has 12 residues. The V and J ends lost 6 bases and 2 bases respectively, with 6 bases between them. Per the germline V gene, CDR1 is MNHEY and CDR2 is SVGAGI. CDR3: CASRASTDTQYF. The DNA for the CDR3 is TGTGCCAGCAGGGCATCCACAGATACGCAGTATTTT.

V usage is TRBV6-6 and J usage is TRBJ2-5; 10 bases match TRBD2. The CDR3 runs 16 residues. Trimming at V came to 5 bases and at J to 4 bases, leaving 10 bases not matched to a gene. Germline lookup yields CDR1 MNHNY and CDR2 SVGAGI (reference sequence). CDR3 bases: TGTGCCAGCAGTCGAAACCCAGCGGGGGGGCCAGAGACCCAGTACTTC. Its protein product is CASSRNPAGGPETQYF.

The chain combines TRBV30 with TRBJ1-2; D is undetermined. V was pared by 4 bases and J by 0 bases, with 12 bases between. Germline V gene data show CDR1 as GTSNPN and CDR2 as SVGIG (reference sequence). The length of the CDR3 is 14 residues. The CDR3 DNA reads TGTGCCTGGATGTCGGGGTTAACTAACTATGGCTACACCTTC. This codes for CAWMSGLTNYGYTF.

This chain links TRBV6-6 with TRBJ1-6; 8 bases agree with TRBD1. Per germline, CDR1 MNHNY and CDR2 SVGAGI (reference sequence). V trimming: 4 bases; J trimming: 13 bases; junction bases outside the gene matches: 6. This CDR3 has 13 residues. As DNA, the CDR3 is TGTGCCAGCAGTTCGCGGACAGGGCTGCCCCTCCACTTT. Protein product: CASSSRTGLPLHF.

The chain carries TRBV5-3 and TRBJ2-7, with TRBD1 matching 9 bases. TRBV5-3 is an ORF; its function is uncertain. V was pared by 3 bases and J by 4 bases, with 5 bases of the junction left unmatched. This CDR3 has 14 residues. The CDR3 DNA reads as TGTGCCAGAAGCTGCGGACAGGGGTGGTACGAGCAGTACTTC. Translating gives CARSCGQGWYEQYF.

V usage is TRBV28 and J usage is TRBJ1-1; D is uncertain. The CDR3 has 12 residues. Germline CDR1 reads MDHEN; CDR2 reads SYDVKM. V lost 6 bases and J 7 bases, leaving 12 bases between the germline ends. The CDR3 spells CASRYPPGEAFF. The CDR3 coding sequence is TGTGCCAGCAGATATCCGCCAGGTGAAGCTTTCTTT.